This note documents a single T cell receptor beta chain sequence. Unique molecular identifiers were incorporated when the TCRbeta library was constructed. TCRdb analysed the PCR reads with MiXCR anew, one entry per CDR3 protein. Here the sample spans almost 500,000 distinct CDR3 sequences, 8% to 11% being singletons. This sample was included in a study of T-cell reconstitution after alpha-beta-depleted transplantation in children. The CDR3 is made up of 16 amino acids. Per germline, CDR1 MDHEN and CDR2 SYDVKM. The V gene end was trimmed by 3 bases and the J gene end by 0 bases; junction bases not matched to a gene: 6.

This material consisted of PBMCs, taken before TCRalphabeta/CD19-depleted stem cell transplant. This receptor was identified in a child younger than 10 with inherited bone marrow failure, due to receive a stem cell transplant. V and J are TRBV28 and TRBJ2-3; 7 bases agree with TRBD2. CDR3 nucleotide sequence: TGTGCCAGCAGTTTTGGCAGGGAGGGGAGCACAGATACGCAGTATTTT. It translates to CASSFGREGSTDTQYF.